A single T cell receptor beta chain is shown here with its context. Germline CDR1 and CDR2: GTSNPN and SVGIG (reference sequence). V was shortened by 6 bases and J by 3 bases, with 12 bases between the two germline ends. This CDR3 has 12 amino acids. These data are taken from a study of shared clonotypes between healthy human individuals. Sequencing was performed with immunoSEQ multiplex PCR; in TCRdb, only in-frame clones are kept and a portion is missing. The sample holds approximately 2.5 million clones, around nine tenths seen once. Material for sequencing was naive CD4+ T cells sorted from blood. Subset noted: CD45RA+ positively selected. This clonotype was sampled from a young man in good health. The rearrangement uses TRBV30 and TRBJ2-7, with D possibly being TRBD1 (6 bases). CDR3 in amino acids: CACTKGGYEQYF. The CDR3 DNA is TGTGCCTGCACCAAAGGGGGCTACGAGCAGTACTTC.